Below, 10 T cell receptor beta chains from the same sample are listed, as sequenced in a study of blood T cell repertoires in COVID-19. The data were produced by immunoSEQ multiplex PCR, yet TCRdb's version contains in-frame clones alone and is incomplete. The sample holds more than 20,000 clones, 90% seen once. The sequencing sample was made of peripheral blood. These TCRs come from a woman in her fifties or sixties with active COVID-19.

V is TRBV7-2 and J is TRBJ2-5; 7 bases fit TRBD1. The CDR3 is 15 amino acids. Looked up from germline, CDR1 is SGHTA and CDR2 is FQGNSA. After removal of 1 base from V and 5 bases from J, the junction contained 7 bases not matched to a gene. CDR3 DNA sequence: TGTGCCAGCAGCTTAGGACAGGGCGGGTGGGAGACCCAGTACTTC. This translates into CASSLGQGGWETQYF.

The chain combines TRBV24-1 with TRBJ2-1, with no clear D. The germline V gene has CDR1 KGHDR and CDR2 SFDVKD. Between the trimmed V and J ends, which lost 3 bases and 5 bases, there was a span of 10 bases. The CDR3 extends over 14 amino acids. The CDR3 is CATSDTETDNEQFF. The CDR3 DNA reads TGTGCCACCAGTGATACTGAAACGGACAATGAGCAGTTCTTC.

The J gene is TRBJ2-7, the V gene TRBV27; 15 nucleotides match TRBD2. This CDR3 is 16 amino acids long. Per germline, CDR1 MNHEY and CDR2 SMNVEV (reference sequence). V lost 10 bases, J lost 5 bases, and 12 bases stayed unmatched. CDR3 region: CAKERTSGRAKHEQYF. The DNA for the CDR3 is TGTGCCAAGGAACGGACTAGCGGGAGGGCCAAGCACGAGCAGTACTTC.

This clone was counted only a few times. This sequence joins TRBV2 and TRBJ2-7, with 12 bases that match TRBD1. CDR3 length equals 17 residues. Looked up from germline, CDR1 is SNHLY and CDR2 is FYNNEI. V gave up 3 bases and J gave up 2 bases; unmatched junction bases: 8. The CDR3 DNA reads TGTGCCAGCAGTGATCCCAACGGGACAGGGGGCCCCTACGAGCAGTACTTC. It specifies CASSDPNGTGGPYEQYF.

The chain recombines TRBV11-3 with TRBJ2-5, with TRBD1 as a possible D gene (8 bases). Looked up from germline, CDR1 is SGHNT and CDR2 is YENEEA. The CDR3 has 14 amino acids. The V and J ends lost 3 bases and 10 bases respectively, with 18 bases between them. Written as DNA, the CDR3 is TGTGCCAGCAGCTTTTCTCACAGGGGGAGGGTCCAGTACTTC. Amino acid sequence: CASSFSHRGRVQYF.

The chain carries TRBV5-4 and TRBJ2-7; 11 bases line up with TRBD2. Trimming took 6 bases from V and 2 from J; bases not matched to a gene: 10. CDR3 length: 16 residues. Germline-derived CDR1 and CDR2 are SGHNT and YYREEE (reference sequence). The CDR3, as DNA: TGTGCCAGCACCACTGTAGGGACTAGCGGTCCCTACGAGCAGTACTTC. Protein: CASTTVGTSGPYEQYF. Based on the CDR3 plus reference TRBV5-4 and TRBJ2-7, the full variable domain is ETGVTQSPTHLIKTRGQQVTLRCSSQSGHNTVSWYQQALGQGPQFIFQYYREEENGRGNFPPRFSGLQFPNYSSELNVNALELDDSALYLCASTTVGTSGPYEQYFGPGTRLTVT.

The J gene is TRBJ1-4, the V gene TRBV19, with D maybe TRBD1 (5 bases). Germline assignment: CDR1 LNHDA and CDR2 SQIVND (reference sequence). The CDR3 length is 14 residues. Trimming removed 8 bases from V and 8 bases from J, with 18 bases in between. The CDR3 reads CASWRGRWGEKLFF. CDR3 in DNA: TGTGCCAGTTGGCGAGGCAGGTGGGGCGAAAAACTGTTTTTT.

J is TRBJ1-6 and V is TRBV5-1; D is ambiguous. Germline V gene sequence: CDR1 SGHRS, CDR2 YFSETQ. This CDR3 comprises 14 residues. V gave up 5 bases and J gave up 5 bases, with 11 bases separating them. CDR3 in DNA: TGCGCCAGCAGGATGCGGTCCGATAATTCACCCCTCCACTTT. Its protein is CASRMRSDNSPLHF.

The CDR3 DNA is TGTGCCATCGGACAGGGGGGTCAGGTCAATGAGCAGTTCTTC. It specifies CAIGQGGQVNEQFF. V usage is TRBV2 and J usage is TRBJ2-1; 10 bases align to TRBD1. This CDR3 spans 14 amino acids. Looked up from germline, CDR1 is SNHLY and CDR2 is FYNNEI. The ends lost 10 bases at V and 6 bases at J; junction bases unmatched: 9.

This clone was counted only a few times. This chain joins TRBV19 and TRBJ2-2; D remains ambiguous. The germline V and J ends were trimmed by 2 bases and 9 bases, with 7 bases remaining between them. Germline loops: CDR1 LNHDA, CDR2 SQIVND (reference sequence). This CDR3 is built from 12 residues. The CDR3 region has the DNA TGTGCCAGTAGTATATCAGCGTGGGAGCTGTTTTTT. Translation gives CASSISAWELFF.